The present TCR beta chain was sequenced within a study of beta chain features in type 1 diabetes. In its sample, this clone was seen a few times. Its specificity is unknown. Every bit of the isolated RNA underwent reverse transcription, so sequencing read expressed TCRB transcripts. TCRdb's table, derived via immunoSEQ multiplex PCR, lists solely in-frame clones and lacks some. The sample shows hundreds of thousands of clones, roughly 12% of them seen only once. Germline lookup yields CDR1 SGHDN and CDR2 FVKESK. V lost 1 base, J lost 7 bases, and 5 bases stayed unmatched. The CDR3 runs to 15 residues. Whole-study findings and limits: Moderately but significantly shorter TCRB CDR3s were found in Type 1 diabetes patients in all four CD4+ subsets. Patients with type 1 diabetes showed fewer VDJ junction insertions and more deletions. Researchers could not determine here whether HLA type influences TCRB rearrangement.

The TCR was taken from a woman aged 18 to 35 with type 1 diabetes. The chain uses TRBV14 and TRBJ2-2; the match to TRBD2 covers 8 bases. Sequencing was done on a sample of naive CD4+ T cells from blood. In DNA, the CDR3 is TGTGCCAGCAGCCAAGTAACTAGCGGTGTCGGGGAGCTGTTTTTT. Protein sequence: CASSQVTSGVGELFF.